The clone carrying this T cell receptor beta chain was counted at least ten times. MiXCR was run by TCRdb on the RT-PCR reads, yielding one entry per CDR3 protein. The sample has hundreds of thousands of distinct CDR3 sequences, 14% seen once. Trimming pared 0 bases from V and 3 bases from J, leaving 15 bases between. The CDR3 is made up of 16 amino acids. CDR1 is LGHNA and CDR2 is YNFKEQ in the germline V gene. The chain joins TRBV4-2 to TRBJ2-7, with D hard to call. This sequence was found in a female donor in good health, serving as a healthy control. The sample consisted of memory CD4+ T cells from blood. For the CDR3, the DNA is TGTGCCAGCAGCCAAGAAGGAAGACTCCTCCACTACGAGCAGTACTTC. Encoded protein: CASSQEGRLLHYEQYF.